The subject of this entry is one T cell receptor (beta chain). The antigen remains unidentified. The CDR3 loop spans 14 amino acids. Trimming removed 4 bases from V and 0 bases from J, with 9 bases in between. In germline, CDR1 is MNHNS, CDR2 SASEGT. In the authors' methods: ImmunoSEQ only sent back junction sequences with no quality scores, so filtering was done differently. Some clones are missing from TCRdb's copy, which holds only in-frame ones; the method was immunoSEQ multiplex PCR. V, J and clone size were drawn from that table, and D and trimming were deduced from the DNA. The sample holds some 2 million clones, roughly 96% seen once. The record originates from a study of shared clonotypes between healthy human individuals. Overall study: Three plates each covered CD4 naive and memory; CD8 naive two, CD8 memory one.

Whole-study results and caveats: It was observed that roughly 5.1% of naive CD4 clonotypes were shared across a few donors.

The clonotype was recovered from a man aged 18 to 29 in good health. The specimen was naive CD4+ T cells sorted from blood. This sample's subset: CD45RA+ positively selected. The chain couples TRBV6-1 to TRBJ1-2; D remains ambiguous. The CDR3, as DNA: TGTGCCAGCAGTGGCGGCGTCGCTAACTATGGCTACACCTTC. This translates into CASSGGVANYGYTF.